The clone carrying this T cell receptor (beta chain) was seen many times. The sample belongs to a study of T cells after yellow fever vaccination. V shed 6 bases, J shed 3 bases, and the junction held 2 bases outside the gene matches. The germline V gene has CDR1 MDHEN and CDR2 SYDVKM. The CDR3 contains 13 residues. One entry per CDR3 protein results from TCRdb running MiXCR on the 5' RACE reads. The sample lists approximately 150,000 distinct CDR3 sequences; 7.7% were seen once. This sequence originates from a man younger than 45 who received the YFV17D yellow fever vaccine. The specimen comprised CD4+ T cells sorted from PBMCs, sampled 5 days after the yellow fever booster vaccination. The chain is built from TRBV28 and TRBJ2-7; 10 positions match TRBD1. CDR3 nucleotide sequence: TGTGCCAGCAGGACAGGGGGCCACTACGAGCAGTACTTC. Translated: CASRTGGHYEQYF.